This entry features one T cell receptor (beta chain) sequence. There are a few counts of this clonotype. The antigen this receptor binds is unknown. Nothing much larger sits one base from this clone, and base qualities are not available. Sequencing took place on an Illumina HiSeq 2500. Quantitative 5'-RACE with molecular barcodes was used to prepare TCR beta libraries. The paper's processing steps were these. Disease-linked TCR variants were identified with a new computational method built on a probabilistic model of VDJ rearrangement. TCRdb redid the processing of the public reads, applying fastp at Q25 and MiXCR, and retained in-frame beta chains. Here each entry gathers all rows of one CDR3 protein and keeps the most common genes and DNA. Clone size and V and J calls follow TCRdb, not the original study. This sample has 750,000 to 850,000 distinct CDR3 sequences in its table, and approximately 12% of those were observed once. The leading ten clones occupy around 0.51% of the sample.

These data come from a study of CD8 T cells in ankylosing spondylitis listed by TCRdb under 2017. Turning to the overall study: T cell receptor beta repertoires were profiled in healthy donors and ankylosing spondylitis patients so that disease-linked TCR variants could be found. Samples of peripheral blood were taken, and for ankylosing spondylitis patients, synovial fluid was collected as well. The full study cohort comprised about 24 ankylosing spondylitis patients and 85 to 120 healthy donors. Paper-wide results and their limitations: Blood from ankylosing spondylitis patients appeared to be characterized by a TCR beta motif made up of seven or eight highly homologous amino acid variants. Significant enrichment of the disease-linked clones was reported in matched synovial fluid samples from ankylosing spondylitis patients. Some motif variants were previously reported in synovial fluid and blood of reactive arthritis patients, suggesting common disease-initiation mechanisms. The disease-linked clones showed a CD8+ phenotype and occurred at relatively low frequencies in peripheral blood.

Counted from cysteine to phenylalanine, this CDR3 has 15 amino acids. Kept here is only the CDR3 DNA, which spans 45 bases and is read in frame from base 1. V drops 5 bases and J drops 6 bases, leaving 17 bases in between. Input material: blood, either unsorted or a sorted T cell fraction (not recorded which). This clonotype originated in a male donor with ankylosing spondylitis. The chain is encoded by TRBV12-3 or TRBV12-4 joined to TRBJ1-5, with TRBD1 tentatively as D gene (5 bases match). The CDR3 region: CASSRTRQGIQPQHF. In nucleotide form, the sequence is TGTGCCAGCAGTCGGACACGTCAAGGTATTCAGCCCCAGCATTTT.